The text below deals with one T cell receptor beta chain. Assay used: immunoSEQ multiplex PCR; TCRdb lists only in-frame clones, some missing. The table has about 44,000 clones, 80% to 90% seen once. This specimen belongs to a study of control samples from healthy donors and cancer patients. The TCR sequence derives from an older woman with lung cancer. The sequenced sample was PBMCs.

The CDR3 protein is CASSPPGSTDTQYF. The CDR3 DNA sequence: TGTGCCAGCAGCCCTCCGGGGAGCACAGATACGCAGTATTTT. The genes are TRBV7-9 and TRBJ2-3, with a tentative D call TRBD2 (5 bases). This CDR3 comprises 14 residues. V was cut by 5 bases and J by 0 bases, with 9 bases left in between. Germline assignment: CDR1 SEHNR and CDR2 FQNEAQ (reference sequence). The complete variable domain, with remaining parts taken from reference TRBV7-9 and TRBJ2-3, reads DTGVSQNPRHKITKRGQNVTFRCDPISEHNRLYWYRQTLGQGPEFLTYFQNEAQLEKSRLLSDRFSAERPKGSFSTLEIQRTEQGDSAMYLCASSPPGSTDTQYFGPGTRLTVL.